This T cell receptor (beta chain) stems from a study of CD8 T cells in Susac syndrome (dated by TCRdb to between 2017 and 2020). About the study as a whole: Among the Susac syndrome patients who were sequenced, clinically active disease was present in over 5 and clinical remission was observed in eight. The study used repertoire sequencing to test whether antigen drove CD8+ T cell activation and differentiation in Susac syndrome. The study compared CD8+ T cell repertoire clonality among 12 healthy donors, roughly 14 Susac syndrome patients and approximately 16 multiple sclerosis patients. At the time of blood withdrawal, Susac syndrome patients were either therapy-naive, taking corticosteroids (with some also receiving IVIg), or on IVIg alone.

V and J are trimmed by 5 bases and 10 bases, and the gene matches miss 7 bases of the junction. The CDR3 runs 13 residues from the cysteine to the phenylalanine. The sequence is cut down to CDR3 DNA, 39 bases in frame from base 1. CDR1 and CDR2 are read off the germline V gene as SGHTA and FQGNSA. Comment on this clonotype: Which antigen it targets is not known. The input lacks base qualities; no much larger clone sits a single base away.

RNA was extracted using the RNeasy kit, and roughly 0.5 to 1 ug of the RNA was reverse transcribed with random hexamers. TCR beta CDR3 regions were amplified with the immunoSEQ multiplex PCR assay covering 54 Vbeta and 13 Jbeta segments. PCR amplification bias was corrected by using a synthetic template baseline for primer optimization and computational correction. The published analysis was carried out like this. Reads were assigned to V, D and J genes according to IMGT and analyzed in immunoSEQ Analyzer, with only productive sequences retained. Clonality was calculated as one minus the Shannon entropy normalized by log2 of the number of productive unique sequences. Public and private clones were assessed among the 100 most prevalent clones of each patient and control. Clones were defined as Susac-specific when absent from the healthy and MS cohorts, from about 970 published viral clones and from other ImmuneACCESS disease sequences. TCRdb ran its own pipeline on the public reads, namely fastp trimming at Q25 and MiXCR clone calling, and kept in-frame beta chains. Each record represents a unique CDR3 protein, reported with the most common genes and DNA among its rows. TCRdb's processing, not the authors', yielded these V and J calls. The sample table contains some 200,000 distinct CDR3 sequences; only one count was recorded for over 90% of them. The ten largest account for less than 0.2% of the sample.

High-throughput TCR beta sequencing profiled peripheral blood CD8+ and CD4+ T cells from healthy donors, Susac syndrome patients and multiple sclerosis patients. Recently defined diagnostic criteria for definite or probable disease were met by the Susac syndrome patients. Bulk CD8+ and CD4+ T cells were purified by magnetic negative isolation, while CD8+ TEMRA cells were enriched using FACS. Blood was drawn into EDTA tubes, processed within 24 hours, and PBMCs were isolated by density gradient centrifugation. PBMCs destined for TCR sequencing were cryopreserved in liquid nitrogen and later thawed in a 37 °C water bath. A purity of at least 90% was achieved for sorted or isolated CD4+, CD8+ and CD8+ TEMRA cells. Results the study describes overall, beyond this receptor: Under 20 and five Susac-specific public clones were found in the total CD8+ and CD8+ TEMRA repertoires, respectively. Susac syndrome CD8+ repertoires showed clonal expansion, highest in CD8+ TEMRA cells and greater in clinically active than remitting patients. The study acknowledged that relatively few individuals were included in the TCR sequencing and HLA analysis.

The sample consisted of CD8+ T cells from PBMCs. The receptor chain draws on TRBV7-2 and TRBJ2-1; 8 central nucleotides agree with TRBD1. This TCR came from a human donor with Susac syndrome. In nucleotides, the sequence is TGTGCCAGCAGCAAGACAGGGGCAAGCGAGCAGTTCTTC. The encoded protein is CASSKTGASEQFF.